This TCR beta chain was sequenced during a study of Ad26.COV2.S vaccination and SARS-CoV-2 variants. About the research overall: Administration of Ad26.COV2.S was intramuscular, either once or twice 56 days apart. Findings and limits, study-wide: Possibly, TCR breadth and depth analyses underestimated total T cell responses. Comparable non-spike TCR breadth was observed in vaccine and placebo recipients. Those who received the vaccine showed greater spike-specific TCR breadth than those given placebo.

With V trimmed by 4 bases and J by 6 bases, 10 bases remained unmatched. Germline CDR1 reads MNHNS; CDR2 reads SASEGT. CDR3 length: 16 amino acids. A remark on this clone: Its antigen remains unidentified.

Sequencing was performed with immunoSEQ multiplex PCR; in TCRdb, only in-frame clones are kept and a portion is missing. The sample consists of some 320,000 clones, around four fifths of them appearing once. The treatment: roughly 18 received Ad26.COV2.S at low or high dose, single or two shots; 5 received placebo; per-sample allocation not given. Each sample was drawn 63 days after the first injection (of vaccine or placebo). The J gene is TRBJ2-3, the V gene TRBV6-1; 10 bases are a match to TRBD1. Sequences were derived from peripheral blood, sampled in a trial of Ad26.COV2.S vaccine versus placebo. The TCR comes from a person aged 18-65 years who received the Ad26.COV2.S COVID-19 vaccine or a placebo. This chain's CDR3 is CASSGGRDRGRDTQYF. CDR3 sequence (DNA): TGTGCCAGCAGTGGCGGGCGGGACAGGGGCCGGGATACGCAGTATTTT.